These 10 T cell receptor beta chains came from one sample sequenced in a study of identical twins' blood T cells. TCRdb processed the 5' RACE reads anew with MiXCR; each CDR3 protein has one entry. Among hundreds of thousands of distinct CDR3 sequences listed, 28% were seen once. Material for sequencing was PBMCs. The receptors stem from a woman between 18 and 55 years old in good health.

This clonotype appeared many times. V is TRBV20-1 and J is TRBJ2-3, with D possibly matching TRBD2 (7 bases). V was shortened by 4 bases and J by 4 bases, with 12 bases between the two germline ends. The germline V gene encodes CDR1 DFQATT and CDR2 SNEGSKA (reference sequence). This CDR3 is built from 13 residues. The CDR3 DNA reads as TGCAGTGCTATCGGGGGGCACCCAGATACGCAGTATTTT. Its protein is CSAIGGHPDTQYF.

This clonotype turned up a few times. The chain has TRBV7-2 and TRBJ1-3; tentatively, D is TRBD1 (5 bases). CDR1 and CDR2 from the germline V gene are SGHTA and FQGNSA. The CDR3 is 15 residues long. Trimming left V 6 bases short and J 0 bases short, with 12 bases between. In DNA form, the CDR3 reads TGTGCCAGCAGACTAACAGGCCTCTCTGGAAACACCATATATTTT. Its protein product is CASRLTGLSGNTIYF.

The genes are TRBV20-1 and TRBJ1-2; TRBD1 matches 9 bases. This CDR3 contains 19 residues. From germline, CDR1 is DFQATT and CDR2 SNEGSKA (reference sequence). J lost 0 bases, V lost 1 base, and 15 bases had no gene match. This chain's CDR3 is CSARGFTGTGPPSNYGYTF. CDR3 DNA sequence: TGCAGTGCTAGAGGTTTTACCGGGACAGGGCCACCTTCTAACTATGGCTACACCTTC.

The chain is built from TRBV20-1 and TRBJ1-5, with a tentative D call TRBD1 (5 bases). Looked up from germline, CDR1 is DFQATT and CDR2 is SNEGSKA (reference sequence). CDR3 size: 13 residues. CDR3 in amino acids: CSLLEDNEGPQHF. Written as DNA, the CDR3 is TGCAGCCTACTAGAGGACAATGAGGGGCCCCAGCATTTT.

This chain connects TRBV10-3 to TRBJ2-1; tentatively, D is TRBD2 (6 bases). Trimming shortened V by 2 bases and J by 5 bases, and 7 bases separated the two germline ends. CDR3 length: 13 amino acids. The germline V gene encodes CDR1 ENHRY and CDR2 SYGVKD. The DNA of the CDR3 is TGTGCCATCAGTGAGCGGACTAACAATGAGCAGTTCTTC. Translating it yields CAISERTNNEQFF.

The chain carries TRBV24-1 and TRBJ2-2; D possibly corresponds to TRBD2 (5 bases). Trimming stripped 4 bases from V and 13 bases from J, with 15 bases between. Germline CDR1 KGHDR, CDR2 SFDVKD. This CDR3 spans 13 amino acids. CDR3 residues: CATSDPGSRVLFF. DNA of the CDR3: TGTGCCACCAGTGACCCGGGGTCTCGGGTGCTGTTTTTT.

The V gene is TRBV19, the J gene TRBJ1-1; 8 nucleotides agree with TRBD1. The CDR3 has 14 amino acids. Germline CDR1 reads LNHDA; CDR2 reads SQIVND (reference sequence). Trimming at V came to 11 bases and at J to 1 base, leaving 9 bases not matched to a gene. CDR3 in amino acids: CASLPDRGNTEAFF. The CDR3 DNA follows: TGTGCCTCACTCCCCGACAGGGGGAACACTGAAGCTTTCTTT.

CDR3 loop: CSVERAGRNTGELFF. The CDR3 bases are TGCAGCGTTGAAAGGGCAGGGAGGAACACCGGGGAGCTGTTTTTT. The V call is TRBV29-1, the J call TRBJ2-2, with D tentatively TRBD1 or TRBD2 (5 bases each). Trimming pared 2 bases from V and 1 base from J, leaving 11 bases between. The germline gives CDR1 SQVTM, CDR2 ANQGSEA. The CDR3 consists of 15 residues.

The chain joins TRBV2 to TRBJ1-1; maybe TRBD1 (5 bases). The CDR3 runs to 13 residues. CDR1 is SNHLY, CDR2 FYNNEI, per germline. Trimming took off 3 bases at V and 10 bases at J, with 15 bases between the two ends. CDR3 sequence: CASSDQGSAGAFF. Here the CDR3 DNA reads TGTGCCAGCAGTGACCAGGGCTCTGCGGGAGCTTTCTTT.

This clonotype was seen at least ten times. The chain combines TRBV6-6 with TRBJ1-4; 7 bases agree with TRBD1. Germline assignment: CDR1 MNHNY and CDR2 SVGAGI (reference sequence). The length of the CDR3 is 14 residues. J gave up 5 bases and V 7 bases, and 7 bases lay outside the gene matches. CDR3 DNA sequence: TGTGCCAGCACTGCCGGGACAGAGAATGAAAAACTGTTTTTT. Residues: CASTAGTENEKLFF.